These T cell receptor beta chains were read from a single sample in a study of blood T cell repertoires in COVID-19. Sequencing used immunoSEQ multiplex PCR; TCRdb keeps in-frame clones, though not all of them. The sample lists hundreds of thousands of clones, around 84% occurring once. Sequenced input: PBMCs or T cells enriched from blood (not recorded which). Receptor source: a woman aged 45-65 years who had recovered from COVID-19. CDR3s include the opening cysteine and the closing phenylalanine or tryptophan. The order of the fields is clone size, J gene, V gene, D gene, CDR3 DNA, CDR3 protein. A D gene is named only where the DNA matches it firmly. Clone size is stated in some rows and not others, as once, few, many or a class when expanded.

few,TRBJ1-2,TRBV7-2,TRBD1,TGTGCCAGCAGCTGGACAGGGGTTAACTATGGCTACACCTTC,CASSWTGVNYGYTF
-,TRBJ1-1,TRBV10-3,-,TGTGCCATCAGTGGAGGTCTAACTTTGAACACTGAAGCTTTCTTT,CAISGGLTLNTEAFF
-,TRBJ2-5,TRBV7-6,TRBD1,TGTGCCAGCAGCTTAGAGGGGACAGACCAAGAGACCCAGTACTTC,CASSLEGTDQETQYF
-,TRBJ2-1,TRBV20-1,TRBD2,TGCAGTGCTAGTCCTAGCGGGACCGTCTACAATGAGCAGTTCTTC,CSASPSGTVYNEQFF
-,TRBJ2-5,TRBV5-1,TRBD2,TGCGCCAGCAGCTTGGTCCCGGGGGGGTACGAGACCCAGTACTTC,CASSLVPGGYETQYF
few,TRBJ2-3,TRBV28,-,TGTGCCAGCAGTTTCGTAGCAGGCACAGATACGCAGTATTTT,CASSFVAGTDTQYF
-,TRBJ1-1,TRBV5-1,-,TGCGCCAGCAGCTTGGAAGTCCTGGGTGGGCGAGATGAAGCTTTCTTT,CASSLEVLGGRDEAFF
few,TRBJ1-4,TRBV5-4,TRBD1,TGTGCCAGCAGCTTGGACGCAGGGGGGAAAGATGAAAAACTGTTTTTT,CASSLDAGGKDEKLFF
-,TRBJ2-5,TRBV18,TRBD2,TGTGCCAGCTCACCCCCACCGGGACTAGCGGGAGGAACAGAGACCCAGTACTTC,CASSPPPGLAGGTETQYF
-,TRBJ2-5,TRBV5-1,TRBD2,TGCGCCAGCAGCTTGGGTCGACTAGCGGGAGGGGAGACCCAGTACTTC,CASSLGRLAGGETQYF
-,TRBJ2-7,TRBV7-9,TRBD1,TGTGCCAGCAGCTCGAGACAGGGAATTAACGACGAGCAGTACTTC,CASSSRQGINDEQYF
once,TRBJ2-3,TRBV4-1,TRBD2,TGCGCCAGCAGCCAAGGAGGGACTAGCGGGACTCCAGATACGCAGTATTTT,CASSQGGTSGTPDTQYF
once,TRBJ1-4,TRBV6-5,TRBD1,TGTGCCAGCGCCGACAGGGGGGTTGAAAAACTGTTTTTT,CASADRGVEKLFF
-,TRBJ2-7,TRBV2,TRBD1,TGTGCCAGCAGTGGGGGACAGGGTGAGCAGTACTTC,CASSGGQGEQYF
-,TRBJ1-1,TRBV4-1,TRBD1,TGCGCCAGCAGCCAAGGGGACAGGCTGAGGGTAGAAGCTTTCTTT,CASSQGDRLRVEAFF
-,TRBJ2-3,TRBV28,TRBD1,TGTGCCAGCAGATCCGGGACAGGGACAGATACGCAGTATTTT,CASRSGTGTDTQYF
-,TRBJ1-5,TRBV19,-,TGTGCCAGTAGTATAATGCTGGACACCTACCGAATGTACAATCAGCCCCAGCATTTT,CASSIMLDTYRMYNQPQHF
few,TRBJ1-2,TRBV6-5,TRBD1,TGTGCCAGCAGGACGGACAGGCGGGATGGCTACACCTTC,CASRTDRRDGYTF
once,TRBJ1-2,TRBV25-1,-,TGTGCCAGCAGACCTAGAGCGGGACGGAACTATGGCTACACCTTC,CASRPRAGRNYGYTF
-,TRBJ2-7,TRBV10-3,TRBD2,TGTGCCATCAGCACACTAGCGGGGAACCTAGGGAACGAGCAGTACTTC,CAISTLAGNLGNEQYF
-,TRBJ2-1,TRBV28,TRBD1,TGTGCCAGCAGCCGAGGAGGGACAGGGGGCGATGAGCAGTTCTTC,CASSRGGTGGDEQFF
-,TRBJ1-2,TRBV5-8,-,TGTGCCAGCAGCCGTGAAGGGGGGGAAGATGGCTACACCTTC,CASSREGGEDGYTF
-,TRBJ1-6,TRBV28,-,TGTGCCAGCCGGGCCAAAGGGGGTTGGCCACCCCTCCACTTT,CASRAKGGWPPLHF
-,TRBJ2-5,TRBV7-9,-,TGTGCCAGCAGCCCAGGGTCATCAGAGACCCAGTACTTC,CASSPGSSETQYF
-,TRBJ1-6,TRBV28,TRBD1,TGTGCCAGCAGTCCCGCCGGGACAGGGGTTACACCCCTCCACTTT,CASSPAGTGVTPLHF
-,TRBJ2-3,TRBV6-1,-,TGTGCCAGCAGTGAACACGGGTCAGCCACCACAGATACGCAGTATTTT,CASSEHGSATTDTQYF
-,TRBJ1-2,TRBV19,TRBD1,TGTGCCAGTAGCCGAGACAGGGACTATGGCTACACCTTC,CASSRDRDYGYTF
-,TRBJ2-2,TRBV9,-,TGTGCCAGCACGAGCAGGCCCTCGAACACCGGGGAGCTGTTTTTT,CASTSRPSNTGELFF
-,TRBJ1-3,TRBV28,TRBD1,TGTGCCAGCAGCAACGTCCCGGGACAGGGTTCGGGAAACACCATATATTTT,CASSNVPGQGSGNTIYF
-,TRBJ1-5,TRBV30,-,TGTGCCTGGGAATCGAAGGGAGGACAGCCCCAGCATTTT,CAWESKGGQPQHF
-,TRBJ1-4,TRBV6-1,-,TGTGCCAGCAGTGGTAGTACGAGTGTTGGACTTAATGAAAAACTGTTTTTT,CASSGSTSVGLNEKLFF
-,TRBJ1-2,TRBV6-1,TRBD1,TGTGCCAGCAGTGAAACATATGGACAGGGCTATGGCTACACCTTC,CASSETYGQGYGYTF
-,TRBJ1-6,TRBV7-2,TRBD1,TGTGCCAGCAGCGCGGGACAGGTTAATTCACCCCTCCACTTT,CASSAGQVNSPLHF
once,TRBJ2-3,TRBV7-2,TRBD2,TGTGCCAGCAGCTTACTAGCGGGAGGTAGAGATACGCAGTATTTT,CASSLLAGGRDTQYF
-,TRBJ2-7,TRBV7-2,TRBD2,TGTGCCAGCAGCTCGACTAGCGGGCCCTACGAGCAGTACTTC,CASSSTSGPYEQYF
-,TRBJ2-3,TRBV6-5,-,TGTGCCAGCAGGACTTCCACAGATACGCAGTATTTT,CASRTSTDTQYF
few,TRBJ1-6,TRBV4-1,-,TGCGCCAGCAGCCAAGATTCAAAACCCCTCCACTTT,CASSQDSKPLHF